A selection of T cell receptor beta chains follows, all from one sample in a study of blood T cell repertoires in COVID-19. Some clones are missing from TCRdb's copy, which holds only in-frame ones; the method was immunoSEQ multiplex PCR. The sample includes approximately 170,000 clones, 65% to 85% of them seen just once. The sequenced material came from PBMCs or T cells enriched from blood (not recorded which). The receptors come from a man aged 40-49 years who had recovered from COVID-19. The conserved cysteine and the conserved F or W are not part of the CDR3 here. A D gene is named only where the DNA matches it firmly. The size entry is marked missing in some rows and otherwise reads once, few, many or a size class.

size,J,D,V,CDR3
-,TRBJ1-2,-,TRBV9,ASSVEEGPNYGYT
-,TRBJ2-1,TRBD2,TRBV10-3,AISEGFSGGDEQF
once,TRBJ2-5,-,TRBV5-1,ASSPGRATGVQETQY
few,TRBJ2-2,TRBD1,TRBV15,ATRTGGNTGELF
-,TRBJ2-1,TRBD1,TRBV9,ASSPGQGRYNEQF
-,TRBJ1-5,TRBD1,TRBV19,ASSEYWDSPQPQH
-,TRBJ2-2,TRBD1,TRBV10-2,ASRDRANTGELF
-,TRBJ2-1,-,TRBV5-1,ASSLENLRGEQF
-,TRBJ2-5,-,TRBV19,ASSMSAFQETQY
-,TRBJ1-2,TRBD1,TRBV7-3,ASSLGQGYGYT
-,TRBJ1-1,-,TRBV20-1,SASLGREAF